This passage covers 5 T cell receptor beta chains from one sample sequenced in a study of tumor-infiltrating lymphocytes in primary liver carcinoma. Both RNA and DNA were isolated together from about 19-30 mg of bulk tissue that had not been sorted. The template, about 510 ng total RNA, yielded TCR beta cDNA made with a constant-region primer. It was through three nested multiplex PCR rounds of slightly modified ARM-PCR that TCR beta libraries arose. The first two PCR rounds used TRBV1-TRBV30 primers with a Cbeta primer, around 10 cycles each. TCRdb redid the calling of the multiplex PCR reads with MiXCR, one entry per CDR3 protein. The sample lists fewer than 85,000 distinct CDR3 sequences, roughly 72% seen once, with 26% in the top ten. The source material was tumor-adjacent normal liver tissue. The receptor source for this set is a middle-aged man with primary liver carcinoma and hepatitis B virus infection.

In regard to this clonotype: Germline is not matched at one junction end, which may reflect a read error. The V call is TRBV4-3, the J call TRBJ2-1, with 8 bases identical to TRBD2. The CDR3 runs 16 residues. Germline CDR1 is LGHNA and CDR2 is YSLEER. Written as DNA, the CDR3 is TGTGCCAGCAGCCAAAACGCACTAGCGGCATACAATGATCAGTTCTTC. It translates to CASSQNALAAYNDQFF.

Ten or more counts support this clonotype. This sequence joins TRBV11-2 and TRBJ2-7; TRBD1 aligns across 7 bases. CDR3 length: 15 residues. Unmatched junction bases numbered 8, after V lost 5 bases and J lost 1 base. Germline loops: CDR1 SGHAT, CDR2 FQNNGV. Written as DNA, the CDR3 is TGTGCCAGCAGCCTAAATCCGGGACAGTCCTACGAGCAGTACTTC. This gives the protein CASSLNPGQSYEQYF.

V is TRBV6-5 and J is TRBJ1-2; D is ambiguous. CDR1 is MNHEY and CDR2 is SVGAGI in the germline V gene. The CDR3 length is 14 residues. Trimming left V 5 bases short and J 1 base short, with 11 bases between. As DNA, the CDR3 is TGTGCCAGCAGTCCCGTCTGTATTAACTATGGCTACACCTTC. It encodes CASSPVCINYGYTF.

The CDR3 DNA reads TGTGCCAGCAGCCCCTTCGGCGACCCCTCCTACGAGCAGTACTTC. Protein: CASSPFGDPSYEQYF. The gene calls are TRBV7-9 and TRBJ2-7, with D hard to call. Germline loops: CDR1 SEHNR, CDR2 FQNEAQ (reference sequence). The CDR3 is 15 residues long. V was clipped by 5 bases and J by 0 bases, with 14 bases between them. Full variable domain (rest looked up from reference TRBV7-9 and TRBJ2-7): DTGVSQNPRHKITKRGQNVTFRCDPISEHNRLYWYRQTLGQGPEFLTYFQNEAQLEKSRLLSDRFSAERPKGSFSTLEIQRTEQGDSAMYLCASSPFGDPSYEQYFGPGTRLTVT.

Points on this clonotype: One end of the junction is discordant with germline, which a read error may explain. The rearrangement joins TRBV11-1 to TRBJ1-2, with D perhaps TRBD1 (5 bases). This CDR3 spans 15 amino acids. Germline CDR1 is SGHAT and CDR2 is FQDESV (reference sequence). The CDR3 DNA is TGTGCCAGTAGCTCATCGACAGCGACTAACTATGGCTACACCTTC. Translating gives CASSSSTATNYGYTF. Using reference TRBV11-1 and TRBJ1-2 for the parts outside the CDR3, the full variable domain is EAEVAQSPRYKITEKSQAVAFWCDPISGHATLYWYRQILGQGPELLVQFQDESVVDDSQLPKDRFSAERLKGVDSTLKIQPAELGDSAMYLCASSSSTATNYGYTFGSGTRLTVV.